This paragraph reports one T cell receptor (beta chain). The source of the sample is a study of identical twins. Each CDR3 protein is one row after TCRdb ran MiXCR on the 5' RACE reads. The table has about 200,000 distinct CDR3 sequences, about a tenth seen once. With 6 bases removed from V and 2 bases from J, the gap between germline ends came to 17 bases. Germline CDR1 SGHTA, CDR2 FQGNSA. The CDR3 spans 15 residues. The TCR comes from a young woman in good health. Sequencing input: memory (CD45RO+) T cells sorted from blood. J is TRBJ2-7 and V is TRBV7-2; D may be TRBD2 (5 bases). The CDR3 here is CASSLQGEGTYEQYF. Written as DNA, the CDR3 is TGTGCCAGCAGTCTACAAGGAGAGGGAACCTACGAGCAGTACTTC.